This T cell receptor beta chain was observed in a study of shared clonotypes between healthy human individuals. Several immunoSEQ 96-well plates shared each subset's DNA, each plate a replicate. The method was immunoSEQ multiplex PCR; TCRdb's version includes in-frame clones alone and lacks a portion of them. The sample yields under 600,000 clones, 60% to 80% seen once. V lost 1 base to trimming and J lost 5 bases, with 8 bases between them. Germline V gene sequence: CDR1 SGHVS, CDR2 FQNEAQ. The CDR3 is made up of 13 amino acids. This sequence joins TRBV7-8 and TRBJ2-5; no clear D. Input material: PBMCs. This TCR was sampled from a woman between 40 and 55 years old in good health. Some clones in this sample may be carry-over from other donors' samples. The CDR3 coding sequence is TGTGCCAGCAGCTTAGGGCGTCGGGAGACCCAGTACTTC. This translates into CASSLGRRETQYF.